The clone carrying this T cell receptor (beta chain) has just a few counts. The antigen is not known. In making TCR cDNA, 5'RACE template switching added a universal primer site and UMIs to it. One entry per CDR3 protein, called by TCRdb with MiXCR from the 5' RACE reads. Of over 300,000 distinct CDR3 sequences listed, roughly 4.3% are singletons. The data derive from a study of T cells after yellow fever vaccination. Findings and limits, study-wide: Most clones from primary vaccination resurfaced after the booster (around 95% CD4, around 90% CD8).

The CDR3 is 13 amino acids. V dropped 6 bases and J dropped 1 base, with 7 bases sitting between them. Germline V gene data show CDR1 as SGHTA and CDR2 as FQGNSA. V and J are TRBV7-2 and TRBJ1-3, with D unclear. This clonotype was obtained from a man aged 18 to 29 who received the YFV17D yellow fever vaccine. The sequences come from PBMCs, collected 5 days after the yellow fever booster vaccination. CDR3 protein: CASRVLSGNTIYF. The CDR3 DNA reads TGTGCCAGCAGGGTCCTTTCTGGAAACACCATATATTTT.